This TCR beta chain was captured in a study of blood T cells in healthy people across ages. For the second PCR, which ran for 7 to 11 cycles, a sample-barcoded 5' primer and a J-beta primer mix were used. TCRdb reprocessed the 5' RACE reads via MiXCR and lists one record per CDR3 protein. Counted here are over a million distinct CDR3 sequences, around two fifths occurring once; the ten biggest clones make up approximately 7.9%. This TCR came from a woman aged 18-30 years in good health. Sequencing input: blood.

The CDR3 sequence is CASSLRAREGLNEQYF. DNA of the CDR3: TGCGCCAGCAGCCTCCGGGCGCGGGAGGGCCTCAATGAGCAGTACTTC. The chain couples TRBV5-1 to TRBJ2-5, with 9 bases identical to TRBD2. The germline V gene encodes CDR1 SGHRS and CDR2 YFSETQ. With 4 bases clipped from V and 11 bases from J, the junction kept 18 bases outside the gene matches. The CDR3 has 16 residues.